This TCR beta chain is drawn from a study of blood T cells in healthy people across ages. This CDR3 spans 15 amino acids. Germline-derived CDR1 and CDR2 are LGHDT and YNNKEL (reference sequence). Trimming took 0 bases from V and 7 from J, leaving 15 bases between them. Using a J-beta primer mix together with a sample-barcoded 5' primer, a second PCR was run for roughly 7 to 11 cycles. The template-switch adaptor, which had 12 random nucleotides, put a tag on each cDNA molecule. TCRdb reanalysed the 5' RACE reads using MiXCR and keeps one entry per CDR3 protein. This table holds around 2 million distinct CDR3 sequences, around 42% found once. Findings and caveats of the study: With age, beta diversity per million T cells declined roughly linearly, significantly by approximately 41.

About this clonotype: As yet, its antigen is unknown.

The J gene is TRBJ1-2, the V gene TRBV3-1, with a weak D call TRBD1 (5 bases). Sequencing was done on a sample of blood. The sequence came from a human donor in good health. CDR3 loop: CASSQDWTPLSGYTF. Written as DNA, the CDR3 is TGTGCCAGCAGCCAAGATTGGACACCCTTAAGTGGCTACACCTTC.